Below, 17 T cell receptor beta chains from the same sample are listed, as sequenced in a study of T cell responses to AZD1222 COVID-19 vaccine. Here immunoSEQ multiplex PCR was the method, and the copy in TCRdb shows in-frame clones only, minus some. This table has about 150,000 clones, 80% to 95% appearing once. This sample comprised peripheral blood, obtained on day 0 of AZD1222 vaccination. The source is an adult in good health.

This clone showed up just once. The chain uses TRBV19 and TRBJ1-1; D possibly corresponds to TRBD1 (5 bases). CDR3 length: 19 amino acids. The V end was cut by 3 bases, the J end by 1 base, with 24 bases between. Per the germline V gene, CDR1 is LNHDA and CDR2 is SQIVND (reference sequence). The CDR3 spells CASSMGFSRAGRENTEAFF. The CDR3 DNA reads TGTGCCAGTAGTATGGGCTTCAGTAGGGCGGGCAGGGAGAACACTGAAGCTTTCTTT. Looking up the rest from reference TRBV19 and TRBJ1-1 gives the full variable domain: DGGITQSPKYLFRKEGQNVTLSCEQNLNHDAMYWYRQDPGQGLRLIYYSQIVNDFQKGDIAEGYSVSREKKESFPLTVTSAQKNPTAFYLCASSMGFSRAGRENTEAFFGQGTRLTVV.

This clone occurred once. The chain carries TRBV11-2 and TRBJ2-5, with TRBD2 as a possible D gene (7 bases). Germline V lookup: CDR1 SGHAT, CDR2 FQNNGV. The CDR3 spans 16 residues. Deletions cut 4 bases from V and 1 base from J, with 16 bases between. The CDR3 loop reads CASSWGAGGGQETQYF. The CDR3 nucleotides are TGTGCCAGCAGCTGGGGGGCCGGCGGGGGCCAAGAGACCCAGTACTTC. Together with reference TRBV11-2 and TRBJ2-5, the CDR3 gives the full variable domain: EAGVAQSPRYKIIEKRQSVAFWCNPISGHATLYWYQQILGQGPKLLIQFQNNGVVDDSQLPKDRFSAERLKGVDSTLKIQPAKLEDSAVYLCASSWGAGGGQETQYFGPGTRLLVL.

The gene calls are TRBV3-1 (or the pseudogene TRBV3-2) and TRBJ2-1; 7 bases line up with TRBD2. This CDR3 comprises 19 residues. From germline, CDR1 is LGHDT and CDR2 YNNKEL (reference sequence). J was trimmed by 4 bases and V by 0 bases; bases with no gene match: 15. The CDR3 DNA follows: TGTGCCAGCAGCCAAGACCCAGGGTGGGGCGGGGGAATTTACAATGAGCAGTTCTTC. Amino acids: CASSQDPGWGGGIYNEQFF.

This clone was seen once. The chain has TRBV3-1 (or the pseudogene TRBV3-2) and TRBJ2-2, with D unresolved. V lost 4 bases, J lost 3 bases, and 9 bases lay in between. This CDR3 spans 14 amino acids. Germline V gene lookup returns CDR1 LGHDT and CDR2 YNNKEL (reference sequence). The CDR3 DNA sequence: TGTGCCAGCAGCCGACCTCAGTACACCGGGGAGCTGTTTTTT. Amino acid sequence: CASSRPQYTGELFF.

V usage is TRBV3-1 (or the pseudogene TRBV3-2) and J usage is TRBJ2-3, with 14 bases matching TRBD2. Germline CDR1 is LGHDT and CDR2 is YNNKEL (reference sequence). This CDR3 has 17 residues. V was pared by 4 bases and J by 6 bases, with 9 bases of the junction left unmatched. The CDR3 nucleotides are TGTGCCAGCAGCCCGGGACTAGCGGGGGCCACTCGGGATACGCAGTATTTT. Translated: CASSPGLAGATRDTQYF.

This clone was counted at least ten times. The V call is TRBV15, the J call TRBJ2-2, with 10 positions matching TRBD1. The CDR3 has 16 amino acids. The V and J ends lost 0 bases and 6 bases, in that order; junction bases with no gene match: 4. The germline gives CDR1 LNHNV, CDR2 YYDKDF (reference sequence). CDR3: CATSREVGTGAGELFF. The DNA of the CDR3 is TGTGCCACCAGCAGAGAGGTTGGGACAGGGGCCGGGGAGCTGTTTTTT.

The chain links TRBV9 to TRBJ1-2; possibly TRBD1 for D (5 bases). Looked up from germline, CDR1 is SGDLS and CDR2 is YYNGEE. There are 14 residues in the CDR3. Trimming left V 1 base short and J 8 bases short, with 15 bases between. As DNA, the CDR3 is TGTGCCAGCAGCGTATTCGGGGGAAGTTTGGGCTACACCTTC. It is translated as CASSVFGGSLGYTF. The full variable domain, in which reference TRBV9 and TRBJ1-2 provide the parts outside the CDR3, is DSGVTQTPKHLITATGQRVTLRCSPRSGDLSVYWYQQSLDQGLQFLIQYYNGEERAKGNILERFSAQQFPDLHSELNLSSLELGDSALYFCASSVFGGSLGYTFGSGTRLTVV.

The chain carries TRBV19 and TRBJ1-4; tentatively, D is TRBD1 (5 bases). Germline V gene lookup returns CDR1 LNHDA and CDR2 SQIVND (reference sequence). V lost 5 bases to trimming and J lost 1 base, with 11 bases between them. This CDR3 contains 15 residues. The CDR3 here is CASSAGDGTNEKLFF. In nucleotides, the CDR3 is TGTGCCAGTAGTGCGGGGGACGGAACTAATGAAAAACTGTTTTTT.

V gene TRBV4-2 combines with J gene TRBJ2-3; D remains unclear. Germline CDR1 LGHNA, CDR2 YNFKEQ. V lost 4 bases and J 1 base, leaving 15 bases between the germline ends. CDR3 length: 16 amino acids. CDR3 in DNA: TGTGCCAGCAGCCGCCCATCCGCGGAGCGCACAGATACGCAGTATTTT. This translates into CASSRPSAERTDTQYF.

This clone was found a few times. The chain combines TRBV5-1 with TRBJ1-2; 7 nucleotides line up with TRBD1. CDR3 size: 16 residues. Germline CDR1 SGHRS, CDR2 YFSETQ. Losses at the gene ends were 0 bases for V and 4 bases for J; bases not matched to a gene: 9. CDR3 nucleotide sequence: TGCGCCAGCAGCTTGGGACTAAACAGGGGTGGCTATGGCTACACCTTC. Translating it yields CASSLGLNRGGYGYTF.

J is TRBJ1-5 and V is TRBV19, with TRBD1 matching 9 bases. Germline V gene sequence: CDR1 LNHDA, CDR2 SQIVND (reference sequence). The CDR3 consists of 12 residues. The V and J ends lost 10 bases and 7 bases, in that order; junction bases with no gene match: 5. CDR3 sequence reads: CATEDRGQPQHF. The CDR3 coding sequence is TGTGCCACTGAGGACAGGGGACAGCCCCAGCATTTT.

This chain joins TRBV30 and TRBJ2-7; TRBD1 aligns across 11 bases. The CDR3 has 15 residues. Germline CDR1 is GTSNPN and CDR2 is SVGIG (reference sequence). The V gene end was trimmed by 0 bases and the J gene end by 6 bases; junction bases not matched to a gene: 7. CDR3 residues: CAWSVSRTGGGEQYF. The CDR3 DNA sequence: TGTGCCTGGAGTGTTAGTAGGACAGGGGGCGGCGAGCAGTACTTC. Looking up the rest from reference TRBV30 and TRBJ2-7 gives the full variable domain: SQTIHQWPATLVQPVGSPLSLECTVEGTSNPNLYWYRQAAGRGLQLLFYSVGIGQISSEVPQNLSASRPQDRQFILSSKKLLLSDSGFYLCAWSVSRTGGGEQYFGPGTRLTVT.

The chain employs TRBV7-2 and TRBJ1-3; D unclear. Germline V CDR1 and CDR2: SGHTA, FQGNSA. Deletions cut 0 bases from V and 5 bases from J, with 8 bases between. This CDR3 contains 14 residues. Here the CDR3 DNA reads TGTGCCAGCAGCTTAGCCGGATTGCGAAACACCATATATTTT. This gives the protein CASSLAGLRNTIYF.

V usage is TRBV24-1 and J usage is TRBJ2-3, with TRBD2 identical over 8 bases. J lost 1 base, V lost 5 bases, and 10 bases had no gene match. Germline V CDR1 and CDR2: KGHDR, SFDVKD. This CDR3 region has 17 residues. The CDR3 DNA is TGTGCCACCAGTGGTGGCGGGGGGAACCCACGCACAGATACGCAGTATTTT. It specifies CATSGGGGNPRTDTQYF.

The chain employs TRBV2 and TRBJ2-1; D uncertain. Germline CDR1 SNHLY, CDR2 FYNNEI. This CDR3 contains 15 residues. Trimming cost V 8 bases and J 3 bases, with 17 bases left between them. Written as DNA, the CDR3 is TGTGCCAGCCTAGAAGGGCAGGTATTCTACAATGAGCAGTTCTTC. Encoded protein: CASLEGQVFYNEQFF. Full variable domain (missing parts from reference TRBV2 and TRBJ2-1): EPEVTQTPSHQVTQMGQEVILRCVPISNHLYFYWYRQILGQKVEFLVSFYNNEISEKSEIFDDQFSVERPDGSNFTLKIRSTKLEDSAMYFCASLEGQVFYNEQFFGPGTRLTVL.

J is TRBJ1-5 and V is TRBV2; D is unclear. CDR1 is SNHLY and CDR2 is FYNNEI in the germline V gene. The V end lost 3 bases, the J end lost 9 bases, and 18 bases lay between the germline ends. This CDR3 spans 15 amino acids. CDR3 nucleotides: TGTGCCAGCAGTGAGTCGTCGGGCCGGCGTGGGCCCCAGCATTTT. Its protein product is CASSESSGRRGPQHF.

This clone was seen a handful of times. The rearrangement joins TRBV27 to TRBJ2-7; 8 positions match TRBD2. Trimming cost V 6 bases and J 4 bases; bases outside gene matches: 11. This CDR3 is 15 amino acids long. Looked up from germline, CDR1 is MNHEY and CDR2 is SMNVEV (reference sequence). This CDR3 is CASSPTGGGSYEQYF. For the CDR3, the DNA is TGTGCCAGCAGCCCCACCGGCGGGGGGAGTTACGAGCAGTACTTC.